Shown below are 17 T cell receptor beta chains from a single sample sequenced in a study of beta chain features in type 1 diabetes. Study results and caveats: Within each of all four CD4+ subsets, Type 1 diabetes patients had TCRB CDR3s that were moderately but significantly shorter.

Reverse transcription of all isolated RNA meant that expressed TCRB transcripts were sequenced. Profiling relied on immunoSEQ multiplex PCR, and the TCRdb table lists in-frame clones only, not all of them. The sample has nearly 700,000 clones; 10% to 15% are singletons. These receptors have no known antigen. The source material was naive CD4+ T cells from blood. The source of these receptors is a young man with type 1 diabetes.

This clone was detected only a few times. The rearrangement joins TRBV7-2 to TRBJ2-2; D tentatively fits TRBD1 or TRBD2 (5 bases each). CDR1 SGHTA and CDR2 FQGNSA come from the germline V gene. The CDR3 sequence is 12 residues long. With 5 bases removed from V and 7 bases from J, the gap between germline ends came to 8 bases. CDR3 sequence (DNA): TGTGCCAGCAGCAGGGACGGCGGGGAGCTGTTTTTT. Its protein product is CASSRDGGELFF.

This clone was found a few times. The V gene is TRBV10-3, the J gene TRBJ2-5; D is possibly TRBD1 (6 bases). Germline lookup yields CDR1 ENHRY and CDR2 SYGVKD. This CDR3 has 14 amino acids. V lost 8 bases, J lost 0 bases, and 13 bases lay in between. The DNA of the CDR3 is TGTGCCATCGCCGGGCGACAGGACCAAGAGACCCAGTACTTC. It translates to CAIAGRQDQETQYF.

This clone has just a few counts. The CDR3 is CAWNSGTGGYTF. CDR3 DNA: TGTGCCTGGAACTCCGGGACAGGTGGCTACACCTTC. This chain uses TRBV30 with TRBJ1-2; 8 nucleotides line up with TRBD1. The length of the CDR3 is 12 residues. After removal of 4 bases from V and 7 bases from J, the junction contained 5 bases not matched to a gene. Germline CDR1 GTSNPN, CDR2 SVGIG (reference sequence).

Turning to this clone: In the same sample, other DNA sequences code for this CDR3. The chain recombines TRBV2 with TRBJ1-6, with D unclear. The germline CDR1 and CDR2 sequences are SNHLY and FYNNEI. This CDR3 has 13 residues. V was cut by 5 bases and J by 1 base, with 3 bases left in between. In DNA form, the CDR3 reads TGTGCCAGCAGTACGTCCTATAATTCACCCCTCCACTTT. Its translation: CASSTSYNSPLHF.

The V call is TRBV30, the J call TRBJ1-6; D gene unclear. In germline, CDR1 is GTSNPN, CDR2 SVGIG (reference sequence). Trimming removed 3 bases from V and 14 bases from J, with 11 bases in between. The length of the CDR3 is 11 residues. The DNA for the CDR3 is TGTGCCTGGAGGATACAAGCCACCCTCCACTTT. This encodes CAWRIQATLHF. The variable domain in full, completed from reference TRBV30 and TRBJ1-6, reads SQTIHQWPATLVQPVGSPLSLECTVEGTSNPNLYWYRQAAGRGLQLLFYSVGIGQISSEVPQNLSASRPQDRQFILSSKKLLLSDSGFYLCAWRIQATLHFGNGTRLTVT.

This CDR3 is CASSPGQGRGTEAFF. In DNA form, the CDR3 reads TGTGCCAGCAGTCCGGGACAGGGGAGAGGGACTGAAGCTTTCTTT. The rearrangement joins TRBV27 to TRBJ1-1; 10 nucleotides agree with TRBD1. The CDR3 covers 15 residues. Germline values: CDR1 MNHEY, CDR2 SMNVEV (reference sequence). The ends lost 5 bases at V and 5 bases at J; junction bases unmatched: 8.

In this sample, this clone turned up a few times. V is TRBV5-1 and J is TRBJ2-1; the D gene is possibly TRBD2 (7 bases). Trimming removed 3 bases from V and 3 bases from J, with 13 bases in between. From germline, CDR1 is SGHRS and CDR2 YFSETQ. The CDR3 runs 15 residues. The CDR3 bases are TGCGCCAGCAGCTCGCGGGGGCCAGACTACAATGAGCAGTTCTTC. The encoded protein is CASSSRGPDYNEQFF.

This clone was counted between two and nine times. The J gene is TRBJ2-5, the V gene TRBV4-1; either TRBD1 or TRBD2 may supply D (5 bases each). The germline gives CDR1 MGHRA, CDR2 YSYEKL. The V end was cut by 1 base, the J end by 4 bases, with 16 bases between. The CDR3 is made up of 16 amino acids. The CDR3 loop is CASSQGEEAGGETQYF. The DNA for the CDR3 is TGCGCCAGCAGCCAAGGGGAAGAGGCTGGGGGAGAGACCCAGTACTTC.

This clone has just a few counts. The chain carries TRBV7-9 and TRBJ1-6; D is ambiguous. The CDR3 length is 14 residues. Between the trimmed V and J ends, which lost 5 bases and 10 bases, there was a span of 15 bases. CDR1 is SEHNR and CDR2 is FQNEAQ in the germline V gene (reference sequence). DNA of the CDR3: TGTGCCAGCAGCCAAGGGCCTATTGACTCACCCCTCCACTTT. It encodes CASSQGPIDSPLHF.

This clone was picked up a small number of times. V and J are TRBV30 and TRBJ2-5; D remains ambiguous. The CDR3 loop spans 14 amino acids. Germline assignment: CDR1 GTSNPN and CDR2 SVGIG (reference sequence). Trimming shortened V by 2 bases and J by 0 bases, and 10 bases separated the two germline ends. CDR3 DNA: TGTGCCTGGAGTATTGGTACAAACCAAGAGACCCAGTACTTC. Its protein product is CAWSIGTNQETQYF.

V is TRBV29-1 and J is TRBJ2-7; a possible D gene is TRBD1 (5 bases). V was cut by 2 bases and J by 2 bases, with 7 bases left in between. Per the germline V gene, CDR1 is SQVTM and CDR2 is ANQGSEA. The CDR3 extends over 12 amino acids. Here the CDR3 reads CSVEQDTYEQYF. The CDR3 bases are TGCAGCGTTGAACAGGACACCTACGAGCAGTACTTC.

This clone was observed a handful of times. The rearrangement links TRBV7-9 to TRBJ2-3, with D tentatively TRBD2 (6 bases). The CDR3 runs 16 residues. Trimming cost V 3 bases and J 0 bases, with 13 bases left between them. From germline, CDR1 is SEHNR and CDR2 FQNEAQ (reference sequence). CDR3: CASSLGRRGSTDTQYF. CDR3 bases: TGTGCCAGCAGCTTGGGACGGAGGGGAAGCACAGATACGCAGTATTTT.

V is TRBV5-1 and J is TRBJ2-3, with TRBD2 matching over 16 bases. This CDR3 has 17 amino acids. Trimming at V came to 4 bases and at J to 5 bases, leaving 7 bases not matched to a gene. In germline, CDR1 is SGHRS, CDR2 YFSETQ. The chain's CDR3 is CASSPGLAGGPGDTQYF. The CDR3 DNA sequence: TGCGCCAGCAGCCCGGGACTAGCGGGGGGGCCCGGAGATACGCAGTATTTT. The whole variable domain, remainder taken from reference TRBV5-1 and TRBJ2-3, is KAGVTQTPRYLIKTRGQQVTLSCSPISGHRSVSWYQQTPGQGLQFLFEYFSETQRNKGNFPGRFSGRQFSNSRSEMNVSTLELGDSALYLCASSPGLAGGPGDTQYFGPGTRLTVL.

This rearrangement joins TRBV9 to TRBJ2-1, with 11 bases identical to TRBD2. This CDR3 is 19 amino acids long. Germline CDR1 SGDLS, CDR2 YYNGEE. The junction had 8 bases not matched to a gene; V was cut back by 0 bases and J by 0 bases. CDR3 sequence (DNA): TGTGCCAGCAGCGTAGGGCTAGCGGGGGGAAAGAGCTCCTACAATGAGCAGTTCTTC. Residues: CASSVGLAGGKSSYNEQFF.

The chain is built from TRBV4-1 and TRBJ1-3; 10 bases fit TRBD1. The CDR3 is 16 residues long. V gave up 2 bases and J gave up 3 bases; unmatched junction bases: 4. Germline loops: CDR1 MGHRA, CDR2 YSYEKL. CDR3 nucleotide sequence: TGCGCCAGCAGCCAACCGGGACAGGGGTATGGAAACACCATATATTTT. Protein product: CASSQPGQGYGNTIYF.

This clone has only a few counts. Other nucleotide sequences in the sample specify the same CDR3. The chain combines TRBV19 with TRBJ1-5; the D is unclear. Trimming stripped 3 bases from V and 2 bases from J, with 2 bases between. The CDR3 loop spans 12 amino acids. Germline V gene data show CDR1 as LNHDA and CDR2 as SQIVND (reference sequence). The CDR3 DNA sequence: TGTGCCAGTAGTATCCGCAATCAGCCCCAGCATTTT. It specifies CASSIRNQPQHF.

The count of this clone is one. The chain combines TRBV4-1 with TRBJ1-1; possibly TRBD1 for D (5 bases). The CDR3 is 16 residues long. V gave up 2 bases and J gave up 0 bases, with 13 bases separating them. Germline V gene sequence: CDR1 MGHRA, CDR2 YSYEKL. CDR3: CASSQWGGPLNTEAFF. CDR3 nucleotides: TGCGCCAGCAGCCAATGGGGGGGACCGCTGAACACTGAAGCTTTCTTT.